Listed below are T cell receptor beta chains from one sample, sequenced in a study of blood T cell repertoires in COVID-19. The data were produced by immunoSEQ multiplex PCR, yet TCRdb's version contains in-frame clones alone and is incomplete. The profile shows approximately 300,000 clones, roughly nine tenths of them singletons. Source material: PBMCs or T cells enriched from blood (not recorded which). The receptors were sampled from a man in his sixties who had recovered from COVID-19. The CDR3 runs from the conserved cysteine through the conserved F or W. The D gene is left open where the match is weak. Size values are once, few and many counts, or a class for expanded clones, and some rows have none.

.,.,TRBV7-6,TRBJ2-5,CASSLAGDLQETQYF,TGTGCCAGCAGCTTAGCGGGAGATTTGCAAGAGACCCAGTACTTC
.,.,TRBV2,TRBJ2-7,CASKVGVNEQYF,TGTGCCAGCAAGGTGGGAGTGAACGAGCAGTACTTC
.,TRBD1,TRBV6-2/TRBV6-3,TRBJ1-2,CASSSLYRGPLGGYTF,TGTGCCAGCAGTTCTCTCTATAGGGGGCCCCTTGGCGGCTACACCTTC
.,TRBD2,TRBV4-1,TRBJ2-1,CASSPGTSGKNEQFF,TGCGCCAGCAGCCCCGGGACTAGCGGGAAGAATGAGCAGTTCTTC
once,.,TRBV7-3,TRBJ2-5,CASSSSVGAETQYF,TGTGCCAGCAGCTCCTCGGTAGGGGCGGAGACCCAGTACTTC
.,.,TRBV7-2,TRBJ2-7,CASSLDTTVSYEQYF,TGTGCCAGCAGCTTAGACACGACAGTCTCCTACGAGCAGTACTTC
.,TRBD1,TRBV27,TRBJ2-5,CASSSMGQRRETQYF,TGTGCCAGCAGCTCAATGGGACAGCGTCGAGAGACCCAGTACTTC
.,.,TRBV3-1/TRBV3-2,TRBJ2-3,CASSQTWTETDTQYF,TGTGCCAGCAGCCAAACGTGGACAGAGACAGATACGCAGTATTTT
once,TRBD1,TRBV5-1,TRBJ2-3,CASSSGQGLHTQYF,TGCGCCAGCAGCTCGGGACAGGGCTTACATACGCAGTATTTT
.,.,TRBV18,TRBJ1-2,CASSLAEGSPNYGYTF,TGTGCCAGCTCACTCGCGGAGGGGTCGCCAAACTATGGCTACACCTTC
.,TRBD1,TRBV9,TRBJ2-2,CASSANRGQGGELFF,TGTGCCAGCAGCGCGAACAGGGGGCAAGGCGGGGAGCTGTTTTTT
once,.,TRBV5-1,TRBJ1-1,CASSLAPNGDTEAFF,TGCGCCAGCAGCTTGGCGCCGAACGGGGACACTGAAGCTTTCTTT
.,TRBD2,TRBV7-2,TRBJ2-5,CASSSPGLAGETQYF,TGTGCCAGCAGCTCACCCGGACTAGCGGGAGAGACCCAGTACTTC
.,.,TRBV9,TRBJ1-1,CASSVEGATEAFF,TGTGCCAGCAGCGTTGAAGGGGCGACTGAAGCTTTCTTT
.,.,TRBV4-2,TRBJ2-7,CASSQVWGDYEQYF,TGTGCCAGCAGCCAAGTTTGGGGGGATTACGAGCAGTACTTC
.,.,TRBV6-5,TRBJ1-3,CASSYDRSTGNTIYF,TGTGCCAGCAGTTACGACAGATCCACTGGAAACACCATATATTTT
.,.,TRBV7-3,TRBJ1-5,CASSPGIGPQHF,TGTGCCAGCAGCCCAGGAATAGGGCCCCAGCATTTT
.,.,TRBV5-3,TRBJ1-4,CARSLAKGPNEKLFF,TGTGCCAGAAGCTTGGCCAAGGGGCCTAATGAAAAACTGTTTTTT
.,.,TRBV11-2,TRBJ1-3,CASSLAGSGNTIYF,TGTGCCAGCAGCTTAGCGGGGTCTGGAAACACCATATATTTT
.,.,TRBV28,TRBJ1-1,CASRTPGKGVINTEAFF,TGTGCCAGCAGGACCCCAGGCAAAGGGGTGATTAACACTGAAGCTTTCTTT
.,.,TRBV19,TRBJ1-2,CASSIGLLRYGYTF,TGTGCCAGTAGTATAGGACTCCTGCGGTATGGCTACACCTTC
.,TRBD1,TRBV28,TRBJ1-3,CASSTGTGPRSGNTIYF,TGTGCCAGCAGTACGGGGACAGGGCCACGATCTGGAAACACCATATATTTT
.,TRBD2,TRBV30,TRBJ2-5,CAWSVIAGGPETQYF,TGTGCCTGGAGTGTTATCGCGGGAGGGCCCGAGACCCAGTACTTC
once,TRBD1,TRBV7-9,TRBJ2-6,CASSLGYRGSSGANVLTF,TGTGCCAGCAGCTTAGGCTACAGGGGCTCCTCTGGGGCCAACGTCCTGACTTTC
.,.,TRBV19,TRBJ2-5,CASSTELPKTQYF,TGTGCCAGCTCGACTGAACTCCCGAAGACCCAGTACTTC
.,TRBD2,TRBV18,TRBJ2-1,CASSPGLAGINEQFF,TGTGCCAGCTCACCAGGACTAGCGGGGATTAATGAGCAGTTCTTC
once,TRBD2,TRBV29-1,TRBJ2-3,CSVEGGRGIDTQYF,TGCAGCGTTGAGGGCGGGAGGGGGATAGATACGCAGTATTTT
.,.,TRBV18,TRBJ1-5,CASSPLGTPYSNQPQHF,TGTGCCAGCTCACCACTTGGGACACCATATAGCAATCAGCCCCAGCATTTT
.,.,TRBV27,TRBJ1-2,CASSLLRGSYNYGYTF,TGTGCCAGCAGTTTATTGCGGGGCTCTTATAACTATGGCTACACCTTC
.,.,TRBV9,TRBJ1-5,CASSATDNQPQHF,TGTGCCAGCAGCGCGACAGATAATCAGCCCCAGCATTTT
.,TRBD2,TRBV6-5,TRBJ2-7,CASSYSGLATDEQYF,TGTGCCAGCAGTTACTCAGGACTAGCGACGGACGAGCAGTACTTC
.,.,TRBV18,TRBJ1-6,CASSPTPRGNNSPLHF,TGTGCCAGCTCACCGACCCCGCGGGGGAATAATTCACCCCTCCACTTT